What follows are 20 T cell receptor beta chains derived from one specimen sequenced in a study of shared clonotypes between healthy human individuals. Generated by immunoSEQ multiplex PCR, the TCRdb table keeps only in-frame clones and is missing some. Counted here are some 2.1 million clones, about 95% occurring once; the ten biggest clones make up 0.13%. Sequencing input: naive CD4+ T cells sorted from blood. The subset is: CD45RA+ positively selected. The receptors here all came from a man between 18 and 29 years old in good health.

V is TRBV2 and J is TRBJ2-3, with a weak D call TRBD1 (6 bases). The V and J ends lost 7 bases and 0 bases respectively, with 8 bases between them. CDR1 and CDR2 from the germline V gene are SNHLY and FYNNEI. This CDR3 is built from 13 residues. CDR3 protein: CASNGQSTDTQYF. The CDR3 DNA reads as TGTGCCAGCAATGGACAGAGCACAGATACGCAGTATTTT.

Comments on this clone: Other nucleotide sequences in the sample specify the same CDR3. The rearrangement links TRBV27 to TRBJ2-7, with D maybe TRBD1 (5 bases). Germline-derived CDR1 and CDR2 are MNHEY and SMNVEV (reference sequence). This CDR3 is built from 14 residues. V lost 3 bases, J lost 4 bases, and 13 bases lay in between. This chain's CDR3 is CASSFTGAAYEQYF. The CDR3, as DNA: TGTGCCAGCAGTTTTACTGGGGCAGCTTACGAGCAGTACTTC.

The rearrangement links TRBV5-6 to TRBJ1-6; maybe TRBD1 (5 bases). V was shortened by 3 bases and J by 10 bases, with 11 bases between the two germline ends. This CDR3 is built from 13 residues. CDR1 is SGHDT, CDR2 YYEEEE, per germline. The CDR3 reads CASSSQGDSPLHF. Written as DNA, the CDR3 is TGTGCCAGCAGCTCCCAGGGAGACTCACCCCTCCACTTT.

Points on this clone: Within the sample, other DNA sequences also encode this same CDR3. This sequence joins TRBV11-2 and TRBJ1-1; a possible D gene is TRBD1 (6 bases). The CDR3 is 13 amino acids. Germline-derived CDR1 and CDR2 are SGHAT and FQNNGV. The germline V and J ends were trimmed by 5 bases and 2 bases, with 9 bases remaining between them. The CDR3 bases are TGTGCCAGCAGCCAACAGGGTAACACTGAAGCTTTCTTT. Translation gives CASSQQGNTEAFF.

The chain is built from TRBV5-4 and TRBJ2-7; the D gene is possibly TRBD1 (6 bases). Germline lookup yields CDR1 SGHNT and CDR2 YYREEE (reference sequence). The CDR3 runs to 16 residues. The V and J ends lost 0 bases and 2 bases respectively, with 15 bases between them. As DNA, the CDR3 is TGTGCCAGCAGCTTGGCGCCGACAGGTTTAGCCTACGAGCAGTACTTC. Amino acid sequence: CASSLAPTGLAYEQYF.

As regards this clone: This specimen includes other DNA sequences encoding the same CDR3. This rearrangement joins TRBV4-2 to TRBJ1-1; D call uncertain. The CDR3 has 15 amino acids. V shed 0 bases and J shed 3 bases, with 11 bases lying between them. CDR1 LGHNA and CDR2 YNFKEQ come from the germline V gene. As DNA, the CDR3 is TGTGCCAGCAGCCAAGAAGCGGGTCGGGACACTGAAGCTTTCTTT. Translating gives CASSQEAGRDTEAFF.

The chain recombines TRBV7-9 with TRBJ1-4; a weak D match, TRBD1 (6 bases). The CDR3 is made up of 13 amino acids. V was cut by 8 bases and J by 2 bases, with 9 bases left in between. The germline V gene has CDR1 SEHNR and CDR2 FQNEAQ (reference sequence). The CDR3 DNA sequence: TGTGCCAGCCCGACAGGCACTAATGAAAAACTGTTTTTT. This encodes CASPTGTNEKLFF.

The chain has TRBV28 and TRBJ1-2; D remains unclear. This CDR3 region has 11 residues. The germline V gene has CDR1 MDHEN and CDR2 SYDVKM. Trimming took off 8 bases at V and 8 bases at J, with 12 bases between the two ends. Here the CDR3 reads CASRTAKGYTF. The CDR3, as DNA: TGTGCCAGCCGGACGGCGAAGGGCTACACCTTC.

The chain employs TRBV2 and TRBJ1-2; D call uncertain. Germline CDR1 reads SNHLY; CDR2 reads FYNNEI. There are 13 residues in the CDR3. The V end was cut by 2 bases, the J end by 0 bases, with 4 bases between. The CDR3 DNA follows: TGTGCCAGCAGTGAACATACTAACTATGGCTACACCTTC. The encoded protein is CASSEHTNYGYTF.

The V and J genes are TRBV7-2 and TRBJ2-7, with 7 bases that match TRBD1. After removal of 5 bases from V and 6 bases from J, the junction contained 7 bases not matched to a gene. The CDR3 length is 13 residues. Germline-derived CDR1 and CDR2 are SGHTA and FQGNSA. Here the CDR3 DNA reads TGTGCCAGCAGCATCAGACAGGGCTCCGAGCAGTACTTC. Amino acid sequence: CASSIRQGSEQYF.

The chain employs TRBV5-6 and TRBJ2-7, with 9 positions matching TRBD2. The CDR3 extends over 15 amino acids. Germline CDR1 reads SGHDT; CDR2 reads YYEEEE. J gave up 0 bases and V 2 bases, and 3 bases lay outside the gene matches. The CDR3 loop reads CASSLGTSISYEQYF. The CDR3 nucleotides read TGTGCCAGCAGCTTAGGGACTAGCATCTCCTACGAGCAGTACTTC.

V gene TRBV18 combines with J gene TRBJ2-7, with TRBD1 matching over 9 bases. The CDR3 sequence is 14 residues long. V lost 8 bases, J lost 5 bases, and 10 bases stayed unmatched. Germline V CDR1 and CDR2: KGHSH, LQKENI. The CDR3 nucleotides are TGTGCCAGCCTTCCGGGACAGGGTAAAGACGAGCAGTACTTC. Its translation: CASLPGQGKDEQYF.

The chain links TRBV5-4 to TRBJ2-1, with 8 bases fitting TRBD2. The CDR3 sequence is 15 residues long. Losses at the gene ends were 0 bases for V and 3 bases for J; bases not matched to a gene: 2. CDR1 and CDR2 from the germline V gene are SGHNT and YYREEE (reference sequence). The CDR3 region is CASSLAAGVYNEQFF. CDR3 in DNA: TGTGCCAGCAGCTTGGCAGCGGGGGTCTACAATGAGCAGTTCTTC.

The chain has TRBV14 and TRBJ1-4; 7 positions agree with TRBD1. J lost 0 bases, V lost 4 bases, and 2 bases had no gene match. The length of the CDR3 is 15 residues. The germline gives CDR1 SGHDN, CDR2 FVKESK. CDR3 nucleotide sequence: TGTGCCAGCAGCCTCGACAGGGCAACTAATGAAAAACTGTTTTTT. This sequence encodes CASSLDRATNEKLFF.

This clone appeared a single time. This CDR3 reads CASSFGSGPTKQYF. DNA of the CDR3: TGTGCCAGCAGCTTCGGTAGCGGGCCTACCAAGCAGTACTTC. The chain recombines TRBV7-2 with TRBJ2-7, with TRBD2 identical over 7 bases. Looked up from germline, CDR1 is SGHTA and CDR2 is FQGNSA. CDR3 length: 14 residues. J lost 8 bases, V lost 3 bases, and 10 bases had no gene match.

This sequence joins TRBV10-3 and TRBJ1-3, with 8 bases fitting TRBD1. This CDR3 region has 17 residues. With V trimmed by 3 bases and J by 0 bases, 7 bases remained unmatched. Germline CDR1 is ENHRY and CDR2 is SYGVKD. CDR3 loop: CAISEVITGGSGNTIYF. DNA of the CDR3: TGTGCCATCAGTGAAGTAATAACAGGGGGCTCTGGAAACACCATATATTTT.

The chain combines TRBV2 with TRBJ1-2, with a weak D call TRBD1 (5 bases). V shed 7 bases and J shed 4 bases, with 13 bases lying between them. The CDR3 has 13 residues. Germline CDR1 and CDR2: SNHLY and FYNNEI. In DNA, the CDR3 is TGTGCCAGCACTCCGGGGACCTTCTATGGCTACACCTTC. Translated, it gives CASTPGTFYGYTF.

This rearrangement joins TRBV7-3 to TRBJ2-2, with a tentative D call TRBD1 (6 bases). The length of the CDR3 is 14 residues. Germline loops: CDR1 SGHTA, CDR2 FQGTGA. The ends were cut back, 5 bases at V and 3 bases at J, with 10 bases in the middle. This chain's CDR3 is CASSSKGDTGELFF. As DNA, the CDR3 is TGTGCCAGCAGCAGCAAGGGGGACACCGGGGAGCTGTTTTTT.

V is TRBV5-1 and J is TRBJ2-2; 10 nucleotides align to TRBD2. V was pared by 1 base and J by 6 bases, with 3 bases of the junction left unmatched. CDR3 length: 15 amino acids. Looked up from germline, CDR1 is SGHRS and CDR2 is YFSETQ. Here the CDR3 reads CASSLSLAGAGELFF. The CDR3 DNA is TGCGCCAGCAGCTTGAGCCTAGCGGGAGCCGGGGAGCTGTTTTTT.

This chain links TRBV19 with TRBJ2-4; D uncertain. The V end was cut by 5 bases, the J end by 0 bases, with 14 bases between. The germline gives CDR1 LNHDA, CDR2 SQIVND (reference sequence). The length of the CDR3 is 16 residues. In DNA, the CDR3 is TGTGCCAGTAGTCAAAGCGCCGTATTAGCCAAAAACATTCAGTACTTC. Translation: CASSQSAVLAKNIQYF. Looking up the rest from reference TRBV19 and TRBJ2-4 gives the full variable domain: DGGITQSPKYLFRKEGQNVTLSCEQNLNHDAMYWYRQDPGQGLRLIYYSQIVNDFQKGDIAEGYSVSREKKESFPLTVTSAQKNPTAFYLCASSQSAVLAKNIQYFGAGTRLSVL.